A selection of T cell receptor beta chains follows, all from one sample in a study of identical twins. From the 5' RACE reads, TCRdb called clonotypes with MiXCR, one entry per CDR3 protein. The data hold 200,000 to 250,000 distinct CDR3 sequences, with 7% to 8.5% observed a single time. These data were likewise used in another study, on yellow fever vaccine responses in identical twins.

The specimen was CD8+ T cells sorted from blood. These TCRs come from a woman aged 18 to 35 in good health. The CDR3 runs from the conserved cysteine through the conserved F or W. D genes are given only for firm matches. Only some rows state a clone size, as once, few, many or a class for expanded clones.

>-|TRBV5-1|-|TRBJ2-7
TGCGCCAGCAGCTTGGACGAGGCCTACGAGCAGTACTTC
CASSLDEAYEQYF
>-|TRBV20-1|many|TRBJ1-2
TGCAGTGCTAGCACGAGGGCAGGCTACACCTTC
CSASTRAGYTF
>TRBD1|TRBV7-9|few|TRBJ2-1
TGTGCCAGCAGCTTAGGTGGGGGTACAGGGGAAGGCAATGAGCAGTTCTTC
CASSLGGGTGEGNEQFF
>TRBD1|TRBV14|-|TRBJ2-5
TGTGCCAGCAGCCATGGACAGGGGCTGAAGACCCAGTACTTC
CASSHGQGLKTQYF
>TRBD2|TRBV20-1|few|TRBJ2-1
TGCAGTGCTAGAAGCCTAGCGGGCCTTAGCTCCTACAATGAGCAGTTCTTC
CSARSLAGLSSYNEQFF
>TRBD2|TRBV12-3/TRBV12-4|many|TRBJ2-1
TGTGCCAGCAGTACTACTAGCGGGAGGGCTTATGAGCAGTTCTTC
CASSTTSGRAYEQFF
>-|TRBV2|-|TRBJ2-3
TGTGCCAGCAGTGATTTATCGTCTTCAGATACGCAGTATTTT
CASSDLSSSDTQYF
>TRBD2|TRBV19|-|TRBJ2-1
TGTGCCAGTAGTATAAGAATAGCGGGAGGCCTTAATGAGCAGTTCTTC
CASSIRIAGGLNEQFF
>TRBD1|TRBV25-1|few|TRBJ2-7
TGTGCCAGCAGTGAAAGGACAGGCTACGAGCAGTACTTC
CASSERTGYEQYF
>-|TRBV9|-|TRBJ2-5
TGTGCCAGCAGCGTAGATGGGGCAGACCAAGAGACCCAGTACTTC
CASSVDGADQETQYF
>-|TRBV12-3/TRBV12-4|many|TRBJ1-5
TGTGCCAGCAGTTTGTCGGGGTCGGATCAGCCCCAGCATTTT
CASSLSGSDQPQHF
>-|TRBV6-2/TRBV6-3|few|TRBJ1-2
TGTGCCAGCAGTTACGAAGTTGGGGGCTACACCTTC
CASSYEVGGYTF
>-|TRBV12-3/TRBV12-4|many|TRBJ1-2
TGTGCCAGCAGAACCGCCGGGAACACTTTTTATGGCTACACCTTC
CASRTAGNTFYGYTF
>TRBD1|TRBV20-1|-|TRBJ2-1
TGCAGTGCTAGAGATCGGGGACAGGACCCCAGGGAGCAGTTCTTC
CSARDRGQDPREQFF
>-|TRBV2|few|TRBJ1-6
TGTGCCAGCACCTCCCGGGTCCTCGGGTCACCCCTCCACTTT
CASTSRVLGSPLHF
>-|TRBV12-3/TRBV12-4|many|TRBJ1-3
TGTGCCAGCAGGCTCGATATCGACAGGCACTCTGGAAACACCATATATTTT
CASRLDIDRHSGNTIYF
>-|TRBV12-5|-|TRBJ2-6
TGTGCTAGTGGTTTGGTACCAAGGGTTAAGAAACTCTGGGCCAACGTCCTGACTTTC
CASGLVPRVKKLWANVLTF
>-|TRBV25-1|-|TRBJ1-6
TGTGCCAGCCAACTCGGGGGCGGTTCACCCCTCCACTTT
CASQLGGGSPLHF
>-|TRBV28|many|TRBJ2-7
TGTGCCAGCAGTTTCCCTTCCTACGAGCAGTACTTC
CASSFPSYEQYF
>TRBD2|TRBV5-1|many|TRBJ2-3
TGCGCCAGCAGCTTGGCCATACTAGCGGGGACAGATACGCAGTATTTT
CASSLAILAGTDTQYF
>TRBD2|TRBV6-4|many|TRBJ2-2
TGTGCCAGCAGGGGGACGACTAGCGGGGGACCAGAGAACACCGGGGAGCTGTTTTTT
CASRGTTSGGPENTGELFF
>-|TRBV3-1|few|TRBJ2-1
TGTGCCAGCAGCCAAGAGGGGGAATCAGATGAGCAGTTCTTC
CASSQEGESDEQFF
>-|TRBV27|-|TRBJ2-1
TGTGCCAGCAGTTCTCGGGGGCTTGTGAATGAGCAGTTCTTC
CASSSRGLVNEQFF
>-|TRBV5-4|-|TRBJ1-1
TGTGCCAGCAGCTCCCAACCCGATGAAGCTTTCTTT
CASSSQPDEAFF
>-|TRBV24-1|many|TRBJ1-2
TGTGCCACCAGTGCGGGTAACTATGGCTACACCTTC
CATSAGNYGYTF
>TRBD1|TRBV11-2|many|TRBJ2-1
TGTGCCAGCAGCTCGGCGACAGGGTTCCCTTCCTGGGAGCAGTTCTTC
CASSSATGFPSWEQFF
>TRBD2|TRBV11-1|many|TRBJ2-1
TGTGCCAGCAGCATTCCCCCCGCCAAGGGACTAGCAAGCTCCTACAATGAGCAGTTCTTC
CASSIPPAKGLASSYNEQFF
>-|TRBV7-9|-|TRBJ1-1
TGTGCCAGCAGCTTAAGGGTGGGGGACACTGAAGCTTTCTTT
CASSLRVGDTEAFF